These 13 T cell receptor beta chains came from one sample sequenced in a study of CD8+ T cells in alopecia areata. Investigators isolated RNA and reverse transcribed it into cDNA to act as the sequencing template. Method: immunoSEQ multiplex PCR; TCRdb's copy keeps in-frame clones and lacks some. Among about 270,000 clones listed, 50% to 75% were seen once. The treatment was: oral pan-JAK inhibitor, 5-10 mg twice daily. The source was CD4+ T cells sorted from blood, collected around week 54, from a patient treated with tofacitinib. The receptors stem from a human donor with alopecia areata.

This clone has a handful of counts. The chain carries TRBV10-3 and TRBJ2-2, with D uncertain. V lost 2 bases and J lost 5, with 9 bases in between. This CDR3 comprises 14 residues. Looked up from germline, CDR1 is ENHRY and CDR2 is SYGVKD. CDR3 in amino acids: CAISEDPQTGELFF. CDR3 nucleotide sequence: TGTGCCATCAGTGAGGACCCGCAGACCGGGGAGCTGTTTTTT.

The CDR3 DNA reads TGTGCCAGCAGTTCTACAGGGTCTCAGCCCCAGCATTTT. Protein: CASSSTGSQPQHF. V is TRBV27 and J is TRBJ1-5, with D perhaps TRBD1 (6 bases). The germline gives CDR1 MNHEY, CDR2 SMNVEV (reference sequence). The ends were cut back, 4 bases at V and 6 bases at J, with 10 bases in the middle. CDR3 size: 13 residues.

The chain couples TRBV30 to TRBJ1-2, with 8 bases fitting TRBD1. The germline CDR1 and CDR2 sequences are GTSNPN and SVGIG (reference sequence). This CDR3 is built from 11 residues. The V gene end was trimmed by 4 bases and the J gene end by 10 bases; junction bases not matched to a gene: 5. CDR3 region: CAWTAGGDYTF. CDR3 in DNA: TGTGCCTGGACAGCAGGGGGCGACTACACCTTC. Filled out from reference TRBV30 and TRBJ1-2, the complete variable domain reads SQTIHQWPATLVQPVGSPLSLECTVEGTSNPNLYWYRQAAGRGLQLLFYSVGIGQISSEVPQNLSASRPQDRQFILSSKKLLLSDSGFYLCAWTAGGDYTFGSGTRLTVV.

This chain links TRBV7-2 with TRBJ2-1; 8 nucleotides align to TRBD2. CDR3 length equals 15 residues. V lost 6 bases, J lost 6 bases, and 10 bases stayed unmatched. Germline CDR1 reads SGHTA; CDR2 reads FQGNSA. The CDR3 sequence is CASSPRGGPGNEQFF. In DNA, the CDR3 is TGTGCCAGCAGTCCCCGGGGGGGCCCCGGCAATGAGCAGTTCTTC.

This clone turned up a few times. The rearrangement joins TRBV1 to TRBJ1-1. TRBV1 is tagged as a pseudogene. The CDR3 has 18 residues. Here the CDR3 DNA reads TGCACCAGCAGCTTGGATCGTCTTAACAGGTGGGAGGGCACTGAAGCTTTCTTT. This translates into CTSSLDRLNRWEGTEAFF.

This chain links TRBV25-1 with TRBJ2-7; TRBD1 matches 7 bases. Germline loops: CDR1 MGHDK, CDR2 SYGVNS. CDR3 length: 14 residues. The V gene end was trimmed by 6 bases and the J gene end by 1 base; junction bases not matched to a gene: 6. The CDR3 DNA is TGTGCCAGCAGACAGGGGAGTGGGTCCTACGAGCAGTACTTC. It codes for CASRQGSGSYEQYF.

CDR3 DNA sequence: TGTGCCAGCAGCCAAGAGGGGACCCAGGGCCTAAACACTGAAGCTTTCTTT. Translating it yields CASSQEGTQGLNTEAFF. The rearrangement uses TRBV4-2 and TRBJ1-1, with D possibly being TRBD1 (5 bases). Trimming cost V 0 bases and J 2 bases, with 16 bases left between them. Germline CDR1 LGHNA, CDR2 YNFKEQ. The CDR3 is 17 amino acids.

Only a few counts were recorded for this clone. V usage is TRBV7-3 and J usage is TRBJ2-1, with 9 bases that match TRBD1. CDR1 is SGHTA, CDR2 FQGTGA, per germline. CDR3 length equals 17 residues. The junction had 6 bases not matched to a gene; V was cut back by 0 bases and J by 3 bases. CDR3 loop: CASSLTRGTGLYNEQFF. The DNA for the CDR3 is TGTGCCAGCAGCTTAACCCGCGGGACAGGGCTCTACAATGAGCAGTTCTTC. Combining the CDR3 with reference TRBV7-3 and TRBJ2-1 gives the whole variable domain GAGVSQTPSNKVTEKGKYVELRCDPISGHTALYWYRQSLGQGPEFLIYFQGTGAADDSGLPNDRFFAVRPEGSVSTLKIQRTERGDSAVYLCASSLTRGTGLYNEQFFGPGTRLTVL.

V gene TRBV9 combines with J gene TRBJ2-1, with 15 bases aligning to TRBD2. The CDR3 loop spans 16 amino acids. V shed 4 bases and J 7 bases; nucleotides not matched to a gene: 6. Germline values: CDR1 SGDLS, CDR2 YYNGEE. The CDR3 loop reads CASSTGLAGGQNEQFF. The CDR3, as DNA: TGTGCCAGCAGCACCGGACTAGCGGGGGGGCAGAATGAGCAGTTCTTC.

This chain links TRBV15 with TRBJ2-5; 9 bases are shared with TRBD1. V dropped 3 bases and J dropped 5; count of bases not matched to a gene: 7. The CDR3 runs to 15 residues. The germline V gene encodes CDR1 LNHNV and CDR2 YYDKDF (reference sequence). CDR3 DNA: TGTGCCACCAGCAGCCTCGGGACAGGGTTCGAGACCCAGTACTTC. Translated, it gives CATSSLGTGFETQYF.

The genes are TRBV6-5 and TRBJ2-2; maybe TRBD2 (7 bases). Germline loops: CDR1 MNHEY, CDR2 SVGAGI. V lost 6 bases and J 0 bases, leaving 11 bases between the germline ends. The CDR3 is 15 amino acids. For the CDR3, the DNA is TGTGCCAGCAGAAGGGGGGGCACGAACACCGGGGAGCTGTTTTTT. It yields the protein CASRRGGTNTGELFF.

There are a few counts of this clone. The chain is built from TRBV29-1 and TRBJ1-5, with D perhaps TRBD1 (6 bases). Deletions cut 4 bases from V and 3 bases from J, with 10 bases between. Per the germline V gene, CDR1 is SQVTM and CDR2 is ANQGSEA. There are 13 residues in the CDR3. The CDR3 loop is CSVGAGDNQPQHF. The CDR3, as DNA: TGCAGCGTTGGAGCAGGGGACAATCAGCCCCAGCATTTT. The full variable domain, rest sourced from reference TRBV29-1 and TRBJ1-5, is SAVISQKPSRDICQRGTSLTIQCQVDSQVTMMFWYRQQPGQSLTLIATANQGSEATYESGFVIDKFPISRPNLTFSTLTVSNMSPEDSSIYLCSVGAGDNQPQHFGDGTRLSIL.

V gene TRBV30 combines with J gene TRBJ1-5, with unresolved D. The CDR3 totals 14 residues. The V gene lost 0 bases and the J gene lost 4 bases, with 10 bases spanning the gap. Germline V gene sequence: CDR1 GTSNPN, CDR2 SVGIG (reference sequence). CDR3 amino acids: CAWSVVQLNQPQHF. Written as DNA, the CDR3 is TGTGCCTGGAGTGTAGTACAGCTAAATCAGCCCCAGCATTTT. Full variable domain (outside the CDR3, taken from reference TRBV30 and TRBJ1-5): SQTIHQWPATLVQPVGSPLSLECTVEGTSNPNLYWYRQAAGRGLQLLFYSVGIGQISSEVPQNLSASRPQDRQFILSSKKLLLSDSGFYLCAWSVVQLNQPQHFGDGTRLSIL.